These 22 T cell receptor beta chains came from one sample sequenced in a study of OX40 agonist ivuxolimab in advanced cancers. The assay was immunoSEQ multiplex PCR, and TCRdb's table has in-frame clones only and misses some. The sample consists of roughly 100,000 clones, about 92% of them appearing once. The sample here was CD4+ or CD8+ T cells sorted from blood, taken in a trial of the OX40 agonist ivuxolimab. These receptors were taken from an adult with an advanced solid tumor such as melanoma, head and neck, liver or kidney cancer.

This chain links TRBV4-1 with TRBJ1-1, with 7 positions matching TRBD1. CDR1 is MGHRA, CDR2 YSYEKL, per germline. V dropped 0 bases and J dropped 10; count of bases not matched to a gene: 5. This CDR3 comprises 13 residues. The CDR3 is CASSQDPNRGAFF. In DNA, the CDR3 is TGCGCCAGCAGCCAAGATCCCAACAGGGGAGCTTTCTTT.

The chain employs TRBV2 and TRBJ1-5; TRBD1 is a possible D gene (5 bases). The CDR3 has 15 amino acids. Looked up from germline, CDR1 is SNHLY and CDR2 is FYNNEI. Trimming pared 3 bases from V and 1 base from J, leaving 10 bases between. This CDR3 is CASSDREGSNQPQHF. The CDR3 DNA reads TGTGCCAGCAGTGACCGGGAGGGGAGCAATCAGCCCCAGCATTTT. The full variable domain, completed using reference TRBV2 and TRBJ1-5, is EPEVTQTPSHQVTQMGQEVILRCVPISNHLYFYWYRQILGQKVEFLVSFYNNEISEKSEIFDDQFSVERPDGSNFTLKIRSTKLEDSAMYFCASSDREGSNQPQHFGDGTRLSIL.

This clone was observed a single time. This chain joins TRBV19 and TRBJ2-3, with a possible D match to TRBD2 (5 bases). CDR1 and CDR2 (germline): LNHDA, SQIVND (reference sequence). This CDR3 contains 14 residues. With 4 bases removed from V and 4 bases from J, the gap between germline ends came to 12 bases. The DNA for the CDR3 is TGTGCCAGTAGTACCTTGGGAGCTCCAGATACGCAGTATTTT. As protein: CASSTLGAPDTQYF.

Note on this clone: Relative to the germline gene, one junction end is altered; a read error may explain this. This sequence joins TRBV30 and TRBJ1-4, with D hard to call. Germline values: CDR1 GTSNPN, CDR2 SVGIG (reference sequence). The CDR3 runs to 12 residues. The DNA of the CDR3 is TGCGCCTCAGGCAGCTCTAATGAAAAACTGTTTTTT. Residues: CASGSSNEKLFF.

The chain recombines TRBV6-6 with TRBJ1-2, with D maybe TRBD1 (5 bases). V lost 2 bases and J 7 bases, leaving 14 bases between the germline ends. The CDR3 runs to 14 residues. CDR1 is MNHNY and CDR2 is SVGAGI in the germline V gene (reference sequence). This CDR3 reads CASSYVGGAGGYTF. DNA of the CDR3: TGTGCCAGCAGTTACGTAGGAGGGGCTGGTGGCTACACCTTC.

The rearrangement links TRBV5-6 to TRBJ2-2; 11 bases agree with TRBD2. The CDR3 extends over 15 amino acids. Germline values: CDR1 SGHDT, CDR2 YYEEEE. Unmatched junction bases numbered 8, after V lost 2 bases and J lost 11 bases. CDR3 sequence reads: CASSFGTSGRGELFF. The CDR3 nucleotides read TGTGCCAGCAGCTTTGGAACTAGCGGGAGAGGAGAGCTGTTTTTT.

The chain joins TRBV4-1 to TRBJ2-1; no clear D. Trimming removed 4 bases from V and 7 bases from J, with 23 bases in between. The CDR3 sequence is 17 residues long. Germline V gene sequence: CDR1 MGHRA, CDR2 YSYEKL. The CDR3 loop is CASSPTGAASLRNEQFF. The CDR3 nucleotides are TGCGCCAGCAGCCCTACGGGCGCGGCGTCACTGCGGAATGAGCAGTTCTTC.

This chain links TRBV4-3 with TRBJ1-2; D is possibly TRBD1 (5 bases). The V end lost 0 bases, the J end lost 6 bases, and 14 bases lay between the germline ends. CDR1 is LGHNA and CDR2 is YSLEER in the germline V gene. The CDR3 has 15 residues. CDR3 loop: CASSQEETRRDGYTF. Written as DNA, the CDR3 is TGCGCCAGCAGCCAAGAAGAAACGCGCAGGGATGGCTACACCTTC.

The gene calls are TRBV19 and TRBJ2-1; the D gene is possibly TRBD2 (6 bases). This CDR3 contains 14 residues. Between the trimmed V and J ends, which lost 8 bases and 1 base, there was a span of 12 bases. The germline V gene has CDR1 LNHDA and CDR2 SQIVND (reference sequence). CDR3 DNA: TGTGCCAGTGGGTTAGGAGGGTCCTACAATGAGCAGTTCTTC. Its translation is CASGLGGSYNEQFF.

This clone has a handful of counts. The chain recombines TRBV10-3 with TRBJ1-2, with D uncertain. Germline V gene lookup returns CDR1 ENHRY and CDR2 SYGVKD. This CDR3 comprises 13 residues. V lost 10 bases and J lost 4, with 16 bases in between. CDR3 in amino acids: CATSEAPVYGYTF. The CDR3, as DNA: TGTGCCACCTCGGAGGCTCCTGTCTATGGCTACACCTTC.

In DNA, the CDR3 is TGTGCCAGCAGCTTCCTCCGTCCCCCCCAGCGGGGGGGCAGGGATACGCAGTATTTT. It yields the protein CASSFLRPPQRGGRDTQYF. This sequence joins TRBV7-6 and TRBJ2-3, with 10 bases identical to TRBD2. The CDR3 is 19 residues long. The V gene's germline CDR1 is SGHVS and CDR2 FNYEAQ. With 3 bases clipped from V and 6 bases from J, the junction kept 18 bases outside the gene matches.

This chain connects TRBV27 to TRBJ2-1; the D is unclear. Germline lookup yields CDR1 MNHEY and CDR2 SMNVEV (reference sequence). V gave up 2 bases and J gave up 5 bases, with 4 bases separating them. The CDR3 has 12 amino acids. The CDR3 bases are TGTGCCAGCAGTTTAGGGAACAATGAGCAGTTCTTC. As protein: CASSLGNNEQFF.

The J gene is TRBJ2-2, the V gene TRBV11-3; D is uncertain. CDR3 size: 13 residues. With 1 base removed from V and 8 bases from J, the gap between germline ends came to 8 bases. The germline V gene encodes CDR1 SGHNT and CDR2 YENEEA. In nucleotides, the CDR3 is TGTGCCAGCAGCTTAGGCCCCTTGGGGGAGCTGTTTTTT. Its protein product is CASSLGPLGELFF.

V is TRBV19 and J is TRBJ2-5, with a possible D match to TRBD1 (6 bases). Germline CDR1 reads LNHDA; CDR2 reads SQIVND (reference sequence). V was shortened by 5 bases and J by 3 bases, with 19 bases between the two germline ends. CDR3 length: 16 amino acids. CDR3 protein: CASSYTIGQSEETQYF. CDR3 nucleotides: TGTGCCAGTAGTTATACGATCGGACAGAGCGAAGAGACCCAGTACTTC.

The chain carries TRBV19 and TRBJ1-1; D is undetermined. Germline-derived CDR1 and CDR2 are LNHDA and SQIVND (reference sequence). The germline V and J ends were trimmed by 5 bases and 0 bases, with 7 bases remaining between them. The CDR3 loop spans 13 amino acids. CDR3 protein: CASSLQLNTEAFF. As DNA, the CDR3 is TGTGCCAGTAGTTTACAGTTGAACACTGAAGCTTTCTTT.

The chain uses TRBV10-2 and TRBJ1-3; D unresolved. Trimming cost V 2 bases and J 0 bases, with 5 bases left between them. Germline CDR1 and CDR2: WSHSY and SAAADI. The CDR3 spans 14 residues. Here the CDR3 reads CASSEQVSGNTIYF. CDR3 in DNA: TGCGCCAGCAGTGAGCAGGTCTCTGGAAACACCATATATTTT.

V usage is TRBV23-1 and J usage is TRBJ2-1; the D gene could be TRBD1 or TRBD2 (5 bases each). TRBV23-1 is treated as an ORF (open reading frame) with a function not yet certain. The V gene lost 4 bases and the J gene lost 4 bases, with 14 bases spanning the gap. The CDR3 extends over 15 amino acids. The CDR3 DNA follows: TGCGCCAGCAGTCTACCAGGGACGTTTTACAATGAGCAGTTCTTC. Its translation is CASSLPGTFYNEQFF.

V gene TRBV5-8 combines with J gene TRBJ1-5; 7 nucleotides match TRBD1. Germline trimming cut 4 bases from V and 5 bases from J; bases unmatched to any gene: 9. CDR3 size: 15 residues. Germline CDR1 reads SGHTS; CDR2 reads YDEGEE. The CDR3 loop reads CASSPGTADDQPQHF. The CDR3 DNA reads as TGTGCCAGCAGCCCCGGGACAGCGGACGATCAGCCCCAGCATTTT. Full variable domain (remainder filled in from reference TRBV5-8 and TRBJ1-5): EAGVTQSPTHLIKTRGQQATLRCSPISGHTSVYWYQQALGLGLQFLLWYDEGEERNRGNFPPRFSGRQFPNYSSELNVNALELEDSALYLCASSPGTADDQPQHFGDGTRLSIL.

The chain has TRBV2 and TRBJ1-2; D may be TRBD1 (5 bases). This CDR3 comprises 14 residues. The V end lost 6 bases, the J end lost 4 bases, and 15 bases lay between the germline ends. Germline V CDR1 and CDR2: SNHLY, FYNNEI. CDR3 DNA sequence: TGTGCCAGCAGCTCCGGGACGGCCTCCTATGGCTACACCTTC. Protein product: CASSSGTASYGYTF. Using reference TRBV2 and TRBJ1-2 for the parts outside the CDR3, the full variable domain is EPEVTQTPSHQVTQMGQEVILRCVPISNHLYFYWYRQILGQKVEFLVSFYNNEISEKSEIFDDQFSVERPDGSNFTLKIRSTKLEDSAMYFCASSSGTASYGYTFGSGTRLTVV.

This clone was recorded only once. This chain links TRBV7-6 with TRBJ2-2, with 11 bases lining up with TRBD2. The V gene end was trimmed by 5 bases and the J gene end by 6 bases; junction bases not matched to a gene: 5. This CDR3 has 15 amino acids. Looked up from germline, CDR1 is SGHVS and CDR2 is FNYEAQ. DNA of the CDR3: TGTGCCAGCAGCCAGCGACTAGCGGGGTCCGGGGAGCTGTTTTTT. This sequence encodes CASSQRLAGSGELFF.

The chain has TRBV13 and TRBJ2-7, with TRBD1 identical over 7 bases. The J segment lost 1 base and the V segment lost 5 bases, leaving 8 bases of the junction unmatched. Looked up from germline, CDR1 is PRHDT and CDR2 is FYEKMQ (reference sequence). CDR3 size: 15 residues. The CDR3 protein is CASSTGTVGSYEQYF. The CDR3 bases are TGTGCCAGCAGCACCGGGACAGTGGGATCCTACGAGCAGTACTTC.

The chain recombines TRBV30 with TRBJ2-5; D perhaps matches TRBD1 (6 bases). This CDR3 spans 13 amino acids. Trimming left V 5 bases short and J 1 base short, with 11 bases between. The germline V gene has CDR1 GTSNPN and CDR2 SVGIG (reference sequence). This CDR3 is CAWEDSPQETQYF. CDR3 bases: TGTGCCTGGGAGGACAGTCCCCAAGAGACCCAGTACTTC.